This T cell receptor beta chain was captured by sequencing in a study of blood T cell repertoires in COVID-19. Trimming at V came to 0 bases and at J to 4 bases, leaving 14 bases not matched to a gene. CDR1 and CDR2 from the germline V gene are LNHDA and SQIVND (reference sequence). This CDR3 has 19 residues. The study drew participants aged roughly 18 to 95 years from about two dozen US areas. Assignment of participants to cohorts was predicated upon participant-reported clinical history. Cohort 3 donors counted as recovered after two negative PCRs, clearance, or resolved symptoms. In the source study's methods: Estimates of nucleated cell counts were drawn from the amplification of reference gene primers. Only in-frame clones appear in the TCRdb table, and some are missing; sequencing was by immunoSEQ multiplex PCR. The D gene and trimming were derived from the DNA, and the V and J assignments and clone size from that table. The table lists about 140,000 clones, almost 80% of them singletons.

Specimen: PBMCs or T cells enriched from blood (not recorded which). The origin of this receptor is a woman aged 45-60 years who had recovered from COVID-19. The V call is TRBV19, the J call TRBJ1-4; 7 positions match TRBD1. In nucleotides, the CDR3 is TGTGCCAGTAGTATAGAAGGGGGTGAGGACAGGTGTCATAATGAAAAACTGTTTTTT. It is translated as CASSIEGGEDRCHNEKLFF.